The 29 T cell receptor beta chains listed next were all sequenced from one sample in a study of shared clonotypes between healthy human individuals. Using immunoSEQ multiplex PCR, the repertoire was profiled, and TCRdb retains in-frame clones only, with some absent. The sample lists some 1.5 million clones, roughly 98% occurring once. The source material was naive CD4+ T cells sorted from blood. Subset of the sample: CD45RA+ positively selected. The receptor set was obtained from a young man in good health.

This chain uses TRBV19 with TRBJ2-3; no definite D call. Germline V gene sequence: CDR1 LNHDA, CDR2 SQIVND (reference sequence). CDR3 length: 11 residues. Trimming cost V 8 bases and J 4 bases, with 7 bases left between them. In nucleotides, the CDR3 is TGTGCCAGTCAAATTGCAGATACGCAGTATTTT. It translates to CASQIADTQYF.

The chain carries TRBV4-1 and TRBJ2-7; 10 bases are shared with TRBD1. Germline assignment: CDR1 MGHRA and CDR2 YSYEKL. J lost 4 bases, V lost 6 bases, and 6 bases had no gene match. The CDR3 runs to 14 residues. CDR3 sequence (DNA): TGCGCCAGCAGGGGCGGGACAGGGGAGTACGAGCAGTACTTC. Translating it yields CASRGGTGEYEQYF.

CDR3 sequence reads: CASSLGPKGTYEQYF. CDR3 sequence (DNA): TGCGCCAGCAGCTTGGGACCAAAAGGGACCTACGAGCAGTACTTC. The chain recombines TRBV5-1 with TRBJ2-7; D ambiguous. The CDR3 has 15 residues. Germline V gene sequence: CDR1 SGHRS, CDR2 YFSETQ. Trimming stripped 0 bases from V and 2 bases from J, with 12 bases between.

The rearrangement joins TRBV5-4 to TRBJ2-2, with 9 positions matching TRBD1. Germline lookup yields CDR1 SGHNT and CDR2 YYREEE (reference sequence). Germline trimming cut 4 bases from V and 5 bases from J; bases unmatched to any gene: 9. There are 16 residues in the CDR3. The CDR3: CASSTTGGLRTGELFF. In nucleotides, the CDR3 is TGTGCCAGCAGCACAACAGGGGGCCTTAGAACCGGGGAGCTGTTTTTT.

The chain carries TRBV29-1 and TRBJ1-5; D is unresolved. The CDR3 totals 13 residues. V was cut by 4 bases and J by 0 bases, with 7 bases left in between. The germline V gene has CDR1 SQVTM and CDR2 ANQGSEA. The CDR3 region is CSVAQNSNQPQHF. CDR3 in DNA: TGCAGCGTTGCCCAGAATAGCAATCAGCCCCAGCATTTT.

The CDR3 DNA is TGTGCCACCAGCAGAGCCGAGGACGGGACTGGGGCCAACGTCCTGACTTTC. This translates into CATSRAEDGTGANVLTF. The chain uses TRBV15 and TRBJ2-6, with D possibly matching TRBD2 (5 bases). CDR1 LNHNV and CDR2 YYDKDF come from the germline V gene (reference sequence). The CDR3 covers 17 residues. With 1 base removed from V and 2 bases from J, the gap between germline ends came to 12 bases.

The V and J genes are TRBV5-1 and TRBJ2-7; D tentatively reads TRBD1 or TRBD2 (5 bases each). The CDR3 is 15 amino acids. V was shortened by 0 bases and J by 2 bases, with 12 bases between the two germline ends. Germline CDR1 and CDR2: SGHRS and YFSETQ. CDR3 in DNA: TGCGCCAGCAGCTTGGCCATTGGGGGAACCTACGAGCAGTACTTC. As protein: CASSLAIGGTYEQYF.

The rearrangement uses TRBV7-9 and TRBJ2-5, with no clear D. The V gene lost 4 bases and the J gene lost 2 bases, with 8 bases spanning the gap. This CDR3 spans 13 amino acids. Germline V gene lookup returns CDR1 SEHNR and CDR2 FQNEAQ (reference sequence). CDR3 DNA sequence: TGTGCCAGCAGCTCGAGATCTCAAGAGACCCAGTACTTC. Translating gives CASSSRSQETQYF.

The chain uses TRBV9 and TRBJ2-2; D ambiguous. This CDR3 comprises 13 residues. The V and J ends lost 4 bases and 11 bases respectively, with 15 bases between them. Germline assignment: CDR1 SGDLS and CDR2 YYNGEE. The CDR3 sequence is CASSPQDLRELFF. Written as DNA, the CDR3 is TGTGCCAGCAGCCCCCAGGACCTTCGTGAGCTGTTTTTT.

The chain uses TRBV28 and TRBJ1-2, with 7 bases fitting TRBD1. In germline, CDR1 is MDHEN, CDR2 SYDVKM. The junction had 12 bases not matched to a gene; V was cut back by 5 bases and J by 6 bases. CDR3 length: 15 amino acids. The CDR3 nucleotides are TGTGCCAGCAGTCTATTGACAGGGAGCAACCATGGCTACACCTTC. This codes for CASSLLTGSNHGYTF.

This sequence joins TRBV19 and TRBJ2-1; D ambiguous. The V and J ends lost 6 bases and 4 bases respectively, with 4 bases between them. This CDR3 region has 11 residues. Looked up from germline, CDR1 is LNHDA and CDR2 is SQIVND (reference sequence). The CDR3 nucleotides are TGTGCCAGTAGAGGATACAATGAGCAGTTCTTC. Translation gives CASRGYNEQFF.

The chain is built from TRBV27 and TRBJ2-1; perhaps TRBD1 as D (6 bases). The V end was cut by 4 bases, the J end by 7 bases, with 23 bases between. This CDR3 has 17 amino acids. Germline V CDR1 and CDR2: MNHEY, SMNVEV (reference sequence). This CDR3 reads CASSSLRTALAVNEQFF. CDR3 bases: TGTGCCAGCAGTTCCCTTCGGACAGCTCTAGCAGTAAATGAGCAGTTCTTC.

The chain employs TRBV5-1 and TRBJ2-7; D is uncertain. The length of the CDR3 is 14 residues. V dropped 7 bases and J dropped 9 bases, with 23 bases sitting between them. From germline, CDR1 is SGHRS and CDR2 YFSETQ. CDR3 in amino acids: CASPGPNPSCGQYF. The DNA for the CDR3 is TGCGCCAGCCCGGGTCCGAATCCTTCTTGCGGGCAGTACTTC.

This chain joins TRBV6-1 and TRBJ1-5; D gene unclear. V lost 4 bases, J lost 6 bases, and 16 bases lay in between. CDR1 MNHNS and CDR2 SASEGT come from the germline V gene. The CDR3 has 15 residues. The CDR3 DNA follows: TGTGCCAGCAGTGGCTGGGAAATTGGGAGTCAGCCCCAGCATTTT. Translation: CASSGWEIGSQPQHF.

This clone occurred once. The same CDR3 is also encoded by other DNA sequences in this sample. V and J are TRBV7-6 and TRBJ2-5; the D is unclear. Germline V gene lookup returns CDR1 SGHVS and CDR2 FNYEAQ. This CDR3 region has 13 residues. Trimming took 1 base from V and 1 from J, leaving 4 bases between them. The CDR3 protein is CASSLGPQETQYF. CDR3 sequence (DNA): TGTGCCAGCAGCTTAGGCCCCCAAGAGACCCAGTACTTC. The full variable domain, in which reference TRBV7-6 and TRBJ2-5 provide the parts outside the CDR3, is GAGVSQSPRYKVTKRGQDVALRCDPISGHVSLYWYRQALGQGPEFLTYFNYEAQQDKSGLPNDRFSAERPEGSISTLTIQRTEQRDSAMYRCASSLGPQETQYFGPGTRLLVL.

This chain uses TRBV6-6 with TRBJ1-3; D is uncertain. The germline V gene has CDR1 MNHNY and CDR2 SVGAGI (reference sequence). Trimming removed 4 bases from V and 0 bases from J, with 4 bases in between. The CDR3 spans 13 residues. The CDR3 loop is CASSSYSGNTIYF. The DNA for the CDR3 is TGTGCCAGCAGTTCCTACTCTGGAAACACCATATATTTT.

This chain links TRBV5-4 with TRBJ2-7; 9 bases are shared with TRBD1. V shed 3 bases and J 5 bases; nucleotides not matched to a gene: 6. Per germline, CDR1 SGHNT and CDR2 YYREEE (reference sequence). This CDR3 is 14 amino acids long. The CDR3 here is CASSSRTGEDEQYF. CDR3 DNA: TGTGCCAGCAGCTCACGGACAGGGGAGGACGAGCAGTACTTC.

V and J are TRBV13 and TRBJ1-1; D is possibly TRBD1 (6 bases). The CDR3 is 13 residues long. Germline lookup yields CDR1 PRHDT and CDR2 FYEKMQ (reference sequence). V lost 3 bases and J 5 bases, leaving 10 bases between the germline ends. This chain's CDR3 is CASSFQGRTEAFF. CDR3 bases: TGTGCCAGCAGCTTCCAGGGGAGGACTGAAGCTTTCTTT. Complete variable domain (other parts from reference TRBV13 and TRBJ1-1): AAGVIQSPRHLIKEKRETATLKCYPIPRHDTVYWYQQGPGQDPQFLISFYEKMQSDKGSIPDRFSAQQFSDYHSELNMSSLELGDSALYFCASSFQGRTEAFFGQGTRLTVV.

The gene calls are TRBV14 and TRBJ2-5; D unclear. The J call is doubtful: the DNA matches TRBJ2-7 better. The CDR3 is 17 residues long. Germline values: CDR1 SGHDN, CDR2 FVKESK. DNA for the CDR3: TGTGCCAGCAGCCAAAGAATCACCCGAGGCGGTATACACGAGCAGTACTTC. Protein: CASSQRITRGGIHEQYF.

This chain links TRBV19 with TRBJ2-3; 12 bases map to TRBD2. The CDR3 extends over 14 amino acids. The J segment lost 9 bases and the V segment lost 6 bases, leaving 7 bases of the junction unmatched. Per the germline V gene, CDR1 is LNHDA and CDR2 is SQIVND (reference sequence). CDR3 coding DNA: TGTGCCAGTAGGCTAGCGGGAGGGCCGGTGACGCAGTATTTT. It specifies CASRLAGGPVTQYF.

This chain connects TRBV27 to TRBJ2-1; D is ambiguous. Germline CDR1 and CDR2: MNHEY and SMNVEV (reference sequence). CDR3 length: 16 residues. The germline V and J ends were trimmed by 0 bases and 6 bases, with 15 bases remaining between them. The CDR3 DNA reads TGTGCCAGCAGTTTATCGACTGGAGTGCCCCGCAATGAGCAGTTCTTC. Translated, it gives CASSLSTGVPRNEQFF.

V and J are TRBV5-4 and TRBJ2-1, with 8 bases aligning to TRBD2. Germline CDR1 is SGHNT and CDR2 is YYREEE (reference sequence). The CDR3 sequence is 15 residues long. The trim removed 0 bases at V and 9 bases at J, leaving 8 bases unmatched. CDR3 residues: CASSLVNGGAGEQFF. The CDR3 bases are TGTGCCAGCAGCTTGGTGAACGGGGGGGCGGGTGAGCAGTTCTTC. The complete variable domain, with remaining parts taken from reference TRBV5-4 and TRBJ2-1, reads ETGVTQSPTHLIKTRGQQVTLRCSSQSGHNTVSWYQQALGQGPQFIFQYYREEENGRGNFPPRFSGLQFPNYSSELNVNALELDDSALYLCASSLVNGGAGEQFFGPGTRLTVL.

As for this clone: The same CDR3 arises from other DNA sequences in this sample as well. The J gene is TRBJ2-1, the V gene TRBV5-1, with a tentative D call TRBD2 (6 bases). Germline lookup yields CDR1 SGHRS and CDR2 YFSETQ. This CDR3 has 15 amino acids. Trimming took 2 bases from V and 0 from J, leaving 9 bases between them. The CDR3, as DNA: TGCGCCAGCAGCTTCGGCGGGAACTCCTACAATGAGCAGTTCTTC. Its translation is CASSFGGNSYNEQFF. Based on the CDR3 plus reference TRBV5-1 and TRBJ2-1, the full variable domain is KAGVTQTPRYLIKTRGQQVTLSCSPISGHRSVSWYQQTPGQGLQFLFEYFSETQRNKGNFPGRFSGRQFSNSRSEMNVSTLELGDSALYLCASSFGGNSYNEQFFGPGTRLTVL.

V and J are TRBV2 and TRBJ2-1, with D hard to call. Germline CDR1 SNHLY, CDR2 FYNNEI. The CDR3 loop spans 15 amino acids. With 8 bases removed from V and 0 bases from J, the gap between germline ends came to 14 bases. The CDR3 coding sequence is TGTGCCAGCGCTCCGAGGCACAGCTCCTACAATGAGCAGTTCTTC. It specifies CASAPRHSSYNEQFF. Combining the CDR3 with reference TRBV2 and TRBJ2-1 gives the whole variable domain EPEVTQTPSHQVTQMGQEVILRCVPISNHLYFYWYRQILGQKVEFLVSFYNNEISEKSEIFDDQFSVERPDGSNFTLKIRSTKLEDSAMYFCASAPRHSSYNEQFFGPGTRLTVL.

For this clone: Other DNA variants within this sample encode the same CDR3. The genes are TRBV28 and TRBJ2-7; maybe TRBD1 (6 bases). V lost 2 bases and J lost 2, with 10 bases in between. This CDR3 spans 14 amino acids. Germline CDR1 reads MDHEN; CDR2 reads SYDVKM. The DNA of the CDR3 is TGTGCCAGCAGTTTACCAGGGGAAGCCTACGAGCAGTACTTC. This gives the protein CASSLPGEAYEQYF.

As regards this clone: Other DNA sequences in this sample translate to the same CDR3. CDR3 protein: CASSLDGQPQHF. The CDR3 DNA sequence: TGCGCCAGCAGCTTGGATGGGCAGCCCCAGCATTTT. This chain joins TRBV5-1 and TRBJ1-5; D is unresolved. Between the trimmed V and J ends, which lost 0 bases and 7 bases, there was a span of 5 bases. Germline CDR1 is SGHRS and CDR2 is YFSETQ. The CDR3 spans 12 residues.

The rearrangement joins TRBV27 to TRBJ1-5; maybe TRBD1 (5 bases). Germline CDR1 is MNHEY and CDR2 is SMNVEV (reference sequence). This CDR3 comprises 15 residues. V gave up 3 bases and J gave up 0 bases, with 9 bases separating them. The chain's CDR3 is CASSFSGHSNQPQHF. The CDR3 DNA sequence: TGTGCCAGCAGTTTCTCCGGACATAGCAATCAGCCCCAGCATTTT.

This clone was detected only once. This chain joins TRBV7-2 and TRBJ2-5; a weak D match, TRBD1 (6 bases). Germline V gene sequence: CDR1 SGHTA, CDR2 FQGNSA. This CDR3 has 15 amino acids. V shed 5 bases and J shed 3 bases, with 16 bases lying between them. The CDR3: CASSPWGQVEETQYF. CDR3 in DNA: TGTGCCAGCAGCCCCTGGGGGCAGGTCGAAGAGACCCAGTACTTC.

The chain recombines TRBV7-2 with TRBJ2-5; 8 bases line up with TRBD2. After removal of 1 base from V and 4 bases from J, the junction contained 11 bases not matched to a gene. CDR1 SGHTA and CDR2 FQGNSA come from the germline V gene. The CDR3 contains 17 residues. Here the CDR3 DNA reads TGTGCCAGCAGCTTAGTCTTCAGCGGGAGATCTAGAGAGACCCAGTACTTC. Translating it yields CASSLVFSGRSRETQYF.